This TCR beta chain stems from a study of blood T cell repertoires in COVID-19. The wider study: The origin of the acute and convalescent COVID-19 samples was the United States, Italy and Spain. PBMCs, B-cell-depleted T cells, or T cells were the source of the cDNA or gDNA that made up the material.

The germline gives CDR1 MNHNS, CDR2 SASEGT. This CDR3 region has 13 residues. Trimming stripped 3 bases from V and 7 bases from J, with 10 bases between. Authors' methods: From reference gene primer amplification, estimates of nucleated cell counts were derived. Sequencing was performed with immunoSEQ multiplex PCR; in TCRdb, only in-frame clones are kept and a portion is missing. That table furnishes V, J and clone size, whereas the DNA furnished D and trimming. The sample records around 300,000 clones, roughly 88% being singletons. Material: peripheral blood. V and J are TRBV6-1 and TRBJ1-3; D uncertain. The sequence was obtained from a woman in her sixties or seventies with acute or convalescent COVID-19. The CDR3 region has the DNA TGTGCCAGCAGTGAGTCACACGGGAACACCATATATTTT. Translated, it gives CASSESHGNTIYF.